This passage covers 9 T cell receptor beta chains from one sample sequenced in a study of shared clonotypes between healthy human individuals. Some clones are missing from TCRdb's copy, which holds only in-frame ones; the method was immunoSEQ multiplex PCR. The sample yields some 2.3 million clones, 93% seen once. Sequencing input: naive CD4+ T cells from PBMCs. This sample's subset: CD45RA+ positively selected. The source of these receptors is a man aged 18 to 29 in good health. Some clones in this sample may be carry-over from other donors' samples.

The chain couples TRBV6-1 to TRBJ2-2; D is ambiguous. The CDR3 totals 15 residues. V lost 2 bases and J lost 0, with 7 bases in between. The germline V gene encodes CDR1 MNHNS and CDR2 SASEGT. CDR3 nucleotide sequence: TGTGCCAGCAGTGAAACGACTTCGAACACCGGGGAGCTGTTTTTT. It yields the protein CASSETTSNTGELFF.

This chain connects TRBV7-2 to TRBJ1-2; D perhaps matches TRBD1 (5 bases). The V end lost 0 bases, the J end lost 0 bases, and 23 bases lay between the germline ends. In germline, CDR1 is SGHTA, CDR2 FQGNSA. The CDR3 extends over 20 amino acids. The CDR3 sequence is CASSLAPYAAGGGANYGYTF. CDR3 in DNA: TGTGCCAGCAGCTTAGCCCCCTATGCAGCCGGTGGGGGGGCTAACTATGGCTACACCTTC.

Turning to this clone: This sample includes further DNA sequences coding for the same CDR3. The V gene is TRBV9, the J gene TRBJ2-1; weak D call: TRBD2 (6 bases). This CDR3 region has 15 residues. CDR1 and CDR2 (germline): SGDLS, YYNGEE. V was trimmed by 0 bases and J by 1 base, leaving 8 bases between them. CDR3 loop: CASSVGGESYNEQFF. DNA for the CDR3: TGTGCCAGCAGCGTAGGGGGGGAGTCCTACAATGAGCAGTTCTTC. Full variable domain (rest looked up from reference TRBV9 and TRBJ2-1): DSGVTQTPKHLITATGQRVTLRCSPRSGDLSVYWYQQSLDQGLQFLIQYYNGEERAKGNILERFSAQQFPDLHSELNLSSLELGDSALYFCASSVGGESYNEQFFGPGTRLTVL.

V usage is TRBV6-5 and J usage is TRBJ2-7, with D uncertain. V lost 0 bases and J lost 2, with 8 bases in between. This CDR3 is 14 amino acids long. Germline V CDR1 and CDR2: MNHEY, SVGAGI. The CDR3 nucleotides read TGTGCCAGCAGTTACTCGATTGTGGCCTACGAGCAGTACTTC. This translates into CASSYSIVAYEQYF.

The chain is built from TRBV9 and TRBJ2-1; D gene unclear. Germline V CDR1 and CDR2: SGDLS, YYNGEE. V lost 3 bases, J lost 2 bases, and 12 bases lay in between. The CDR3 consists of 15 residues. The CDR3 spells CASSAAVSTYNEQFF. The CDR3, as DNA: TGTGCCAGCAGCGCAGCAGTAAGTACCTACAATGAGCAGTTCTTC.

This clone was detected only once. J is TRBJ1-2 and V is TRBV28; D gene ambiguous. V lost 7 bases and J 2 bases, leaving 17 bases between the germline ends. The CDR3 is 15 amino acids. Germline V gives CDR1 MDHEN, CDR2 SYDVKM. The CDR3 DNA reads TGTGCCAGCAAAACTCCAAAGTCCCTAAACTATGGCTACACCTTC. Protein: CASKTPKSLNYGYTF.

In DNA form, the CDR3 reads TGTGCCAGCAGCCCCCACAGGGGGCCGACTTTTTACACCTACGAGCAGTACTTC. It specifies CASSPHRGPTFYTYEQYF. V and J are TRBV7-2 and TRBJ2-7; 9 positions match TRBD1. Losses at the gene ends were 5 bases for V and 2 bases for J; bases not matched to a gene: 16. In germline, CDR1 is SGHTA, CDR2 FQGNSA. The CDR3 spans 18 residues.

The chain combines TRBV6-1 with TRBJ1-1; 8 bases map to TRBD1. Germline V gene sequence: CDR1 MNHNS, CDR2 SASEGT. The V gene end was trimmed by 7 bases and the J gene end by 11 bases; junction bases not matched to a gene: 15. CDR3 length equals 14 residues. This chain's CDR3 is CASKGVRGLGWAFF. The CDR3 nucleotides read TGTGCCAGCAAAGGTGTCAGGGGGCTTGGTTGGGCTTTCTTT.

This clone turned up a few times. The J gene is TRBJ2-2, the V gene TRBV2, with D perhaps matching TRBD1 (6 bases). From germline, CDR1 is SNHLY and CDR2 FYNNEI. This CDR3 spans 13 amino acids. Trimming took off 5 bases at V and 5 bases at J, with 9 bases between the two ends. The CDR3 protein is CASSTQGTGELFF. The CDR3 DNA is TGTGCCAGCAGTACACAGGGTACCGGGGAGCTGTTTTTT.